Below are 14 T cell receptor beta chains sequenced from a single sample in a study of T cell changes during pregnancy in multiple sclerosis. Assay used: immunoSEQ multiplex PCR; TCRdb lists only in-frame clones, some missing. The table has roughly 64,000 clones, 90% seen once; the top ten hold 6% to 7.5%. The source material was peripheral blood, sampled in the third trimester of pregnancy. These receptors all come from a female donor in good health, enrolled as a control in a pregnancy study.

The chain employs TRBV7-2 and TRBJ2-5, with TRBD2 matching 12 bases. The V segment lost 4 bases and the J segment 2 bases; nucleotides outside the gene matches: 8. The CDR3 spans 17 residues. Germline lookup yields CDR1 SGHTA and CDR2 FQGNSA. The CDR3 nucleotides read TGTGCCAGCAGCTGGGACCTAGCGGGGGGGCGTCAAGAGACCCAGTACTTC. This encodes CASSWDLAGGRQETQYF.

The chain is built from TRBV2 and TRBJ2-2; TRBD2 matches 8 bases. This CDR3 is 16 amino acids long. The V gene's germline CDR1 is SNHLY and CDR2 FYNNEI. Trimming at V came to 6 bases and at J to 7 bases, leaving 13 bases not matched to a gene. The CDR3 coding sequence is TGTGCCAGCAGCGCGGGACTAGACCGATTTGGCGGGGAGCTGTTTTTT. This gives the protein CASSAGLDRFGGELFF.

The chain uses TRBV10-3 and TRBJ1-1; 9 bases are shared with TRBD1. CDR3 length: 14 amino acids. Germline CDR1 and CDR2: ENHRY and SYGVKD. J was trimmed by 1 base and V by 9 bases; bases with no gene match: 6. The CDR3 is CAIDRGQGNTEAFF. CDR3 nucleotide sequence: TGTGCCATAGACAGGGGACAGGGGAACACTGAAGCTTTCTTT.

The chain links TRBV4-3 to TRBJ2-1; no reliable D call. V shed 0 bases and J shed 7 bases, with 7 bases lying between them. CDR1 is LGHNA and CDR2 is YSLEER in the germline V gene. The CDR3 extends over 13 amino acids. The CDR3 sequence: CASSQDLRNEQFF. CDR3 in DNA: TGCGCCAGCAGCCAAGATCTCAGGAATGAGCAGTTCTTC.

The chain joins TRBV6-5 to TRBJ1-5, with TRBD1 as a possible D gene (5 bases). The CDR3 has 15 amino acids. V lost 0 bases, J lost 9 bases, and 15 bases lay in between. Germline CDR1 and CDR2: MNHEY and SVGAGI. CDR3 in amino acids: CASSYSNQGLWPQHF. CDR3 DNA sequence: TGTGCCAGCAGTTACTCGAATCAGGGCCTGTGGCCCCAGCATTTT.

The rearrangement uses TRBV18 and TRBJ1-4; 7 bases fit TRBD1. The V and J ends lost 3 bases and 4 bases, in that order; junction bases with no gene match: 8. Germline loops: CDR1 KGHSH, CDR2 LQKENI. The CDR3 is 16 residues long. CDR3 protein: CASSPGTDHNNEKLFF. DNA of the CDR3: TGTGCCAGCTCACCGGGGACAGATCATAATAATGAAAAACTGTTTTTT.

The chain has TRBV14 and TRBJ2-1; TRBD2 matches at 9 bases. This CDR3 has 16 residues. Germline V gene lookup returns CDR1 SGHDN and CDR2 FVKESK. The V gene end was trimmed by 4 bases and the J gene end by 10 bases; junction bases not matched to a gene: 14. The CDR3 coding sequence is TGTGCCAGCAGCCCCACGGGGGGACTAGCAGGTTTGGAGCAGTTCTTC. It codes for CASSPTGGLAGLEQFF.

This clone was found once. The chain recombines TRBV10-3 with TRBJ1-1; TRBD1 matches at 7 bases. The CDR3 extends over 15 amino acids. V shed 7 bases and J 3 bases; nucleotides not matched to a gene: 11. Germline CDR1 and CDR2: ENHRY and SYGVKD. The CDR3 loop reads CAIMGNRGRDTEAFF. The CDR3 DNA reads TGTGCCATCATGGGCAACAGGGGCAGAGACACTGAAGCTTTCTTT.

J is TRBJ2-3 and V is TRBV30; the D gene is possibly TRBD2 (5 bases). Trimming took 5 bases from V and 0 from J, leaving 9 bases between them. Per germline, CDR1 GTSNPN and CDR2 SVGIG (reference sequence). CDR3 length equals 13 residues. CDR3 region: CAWCRGSTDTQYF. CDR3 bases: TGTGCCTGGTGCCGAGGGAGCACAGATACGCAGTATTTT.

J is TRBJ1-2 and V is TRBV6-1; D perhaps matches TRBD1 (6 bases). V was pared by 7 bases and J by 5 bases, with 14 bases between. Germline-derived CDR1 and CDR2 are MNHNS and SASEGT. The CDR3 length is 13 residues. The chain's CDR3 is CASTMDRSYGYTF. In DNA, the CDR3 is TGTGCCAGCACCATGGACAGATCTTATGGCTACACCTTC.

The DNA of the CDR3 is TGCGCCAGCAGCTTCCTTGCGGGCAGACACACCGGGGAGCTGTTTTTT. Its translation: CASSFLAGRHTGELFF. V and J are TRBV5-1 and TRBJ2-2; possibly TRBD2 for D (5 bases). Germline CDR1 SGHRS, CDR2 YFSETQ. CDR3 length equals 16 residues. With 2 bases removed from V and 3 bases from J, the gap between germline ends came to 14 bases.

The V gene is TRBV13, the J gene TRBJ2-1; 10 bases align to TRBD1. With 4 bases clipped from V and 5 bases from J, the junction kept 14 bases outside the gene matches. CDR3 length: 18 amino acids. The germline V gene has CDR1 PRHDT and CDR2 FYEKMQ (reference sequence). CDR3 in DNA: TGTGCCAGCAGCTACGCGGGACAGGGGACCTCTTCCCACAATGAGCAGTTCTTC. Its translation: CASSYAGQGTSSHNEQFF.

The chain combines TRBV5-1 with TRBJ2-7, with 7 bases fitting TRBD2. The V gene's germline CDR1 is SGHRS and CDR2 YFSETQ. The CDR3 extends over 14 amino acids. The junction had 2 bases not matched to a gene; V was cut back by 0 bases and J by 2 bases. The CDR3 here is CASSLAGTTYEQYF. DNA of the CDR3: TGCGCCAGCAGCTTGGCAGGGACTACCTACGAGCAGTACTTC.

As concerns this clone: One end of the junction is discordant with germline, which a read error may explain. Other DNA sequences from this sample encode an identical CDR3 as well. The chain combines TRBV10-3 with TRBJ1-5; D is uncertain. The CDR3 has 14 amino acids. Germline lookup yields CDR1 ENHRY and CDR2 SYGVKD. This chain's CDR3 is CAISESTALSPQHF. Written as DNA, the CDR3 is TGTGCCATTAGTGAGTCCACAGCCCTATCGCCCCAGCATTTT.